These T cell receptor beta chains were read from a single sample in a study of blood T cell repertoires in COVID-19. Assay: immunoSEQ multiplex PCR; the TCRdb copy retains only in-frame clones and omits some. The sample has around 50,000 clones; 90% are singletons. Sequences were obtained from peripheral blood. All receptors come from a man in his 70s with acute or convalescent COVID-19. CDR3s include the opening cysteine and the closing phenylalanine or tryptophan. A D gene is named only where the DNA matches it firmly. Size is stated for part of the rows, as once, few or many counts, or as a class when the clone is expanded.

j_call d_call v_call clone_size cdr3_aa cdr3_nt
TRBJ1-1 TRBD1 TRBV7-2 NA CASSLGGDRDTEAFF TGTGCCAGCAGCTTAGGTGGGGACAGGGACACTGAAGCTTTCTTT
TRBJ1-5 NA TRBV5-3 few CARSRLDKGFPPSNQPQHF TGTGCCAGAAGCCGTCTTGATAAGGGGTTCCCCCCAAGCAATCAGCCCCAGCATTTT
TRBJ2-7 TRBD2 TRBV5-8 NA CASSSLPIAGGASYEQYF TGTGCCAGCAGCTCCCTACCGATAGCGGGGGGTGCCTCCTACGAGCAGTACTTC
TRBJ1-3 NA TRBV9 NA CASSPQQGFGNTIYF TGTGCCAGCAGCCCTCAACAGGGCTTTGGAAACACCATATATTTT
TRBJ1-2 TRBD1 TRBV9 NA CASSVASYPRTGDEANYGYTF TGTGCCAGCAGCGTAGCCAGCTACCCACGGACAGGTGACGAAGCTAACTATGGCTACACCTTC
TRBJ1-6 NA TRBV10-3 NA CAISLQGNSPLHF TGTGCCATCAGCTTACAGGGTAATTCACCCCTCCACTTT
TRBJ2-7 TRBD2 TRBV2 NA CASITSGGAAGEQYF TGTGCCAGCATTACGAGCGGGGGGGCCGCGGGCGAGCAGTACTTC
TRBJ2-7 NA TRBV6-5 NA CASRSGVYEQYF TGTGCCAGCCGGTCAGGGGTATACGAGCAGTACTTC
TRBJ1-5 NA TRBV18 NA CASSPEGLGPQHF TGTGCCAGCTCACCGGAGGGGCTTGGGCCCCAGCATTTT
TRBJ2-5 NA TRBV18 NA CASSVTRQETQYF TGTGCCAGCTCAGTAACCCGGCAAGAGACCCAGTACTTC
TRBJ1-6 TRBD1 TRBV5-4 NA CASRRTGAYNSPLHF TGTGCCAGCAGGAGGACAGGGGCCTATAATTCACCCCTCCACTTT
TRBJ1-2 TRBD1 TRBV5-4 once CASSPDRDYGYTF TGTGCCAGCAGCCCGGACAGGGACTATGGCTACACCTTC
TRBJ2-1 NA TRBV5-8 once CASSLARYYNEQFF TGTGCCAGCAGCTTGGCCAGGTACTACAATGAGCAGTTCTTC
TRBJ2-3 TRBD2 TRBV7-9 NA CASSLARGAGDTQYF TGTGCCAGCAGCTTAGCGCGGGGGGCGGGAGATACGCAGTATTTT
TRBJ1-1 NA TRBV6-2/TRBV6-3 NA CASSWGGAKGTEAFF TGTGCCAGCAGTTGGGGGGGGGCCAAGGGCACTGAAGCTTTCTTT
TRBJ2-1 NA TRBV4-1 NA CASSRPGEQFF TGCGCCAGCAGCCGTCCAGGGGAGCAGTTCTTC
TRBJ1-5 NA TRBV5-1 NA CASSLGQQGQPQHF TGCGCCAGCAGCTTGGGACAGCAAGGTCAGCCCCAGCATTTT
TRBJ2-5 TRBD2 TRBV18 NA CASSGTSFQETQYF TGTGCCAGCTCAGGGACTAGCTTCCAAGAGACCCAGTACTTC
TRBJ2-5 TRBD1 TRBV18 NA CASSPPVGQGKEWETQYF TGTGCCAGCTCACCACCGGTCGGACAGGGAAAAGAATGGGAGACCCAGTACTTC
TRBJ1-6 TRBD1 TRBV5-1 few CASSGSRDRGNSPLHF TGCGCCAGCAGCGGGAGCCGGGACAGGGGCAATTCACCCCTCCACTTT
TRBJ1-1 NA TRBV7-9 NA CASSSQGNEAFF TGTGCCAGCAGCTCCCAGGGAAATGAAGCTTTCTTT
TRBJ1-6 NA TRBV28 once CASRTRPGEASSYNSPLHF TGTGCCAGCAGAACCCGTCCGGGGGAGGCGAGCTCCTATAATTCACCCCTCCACTTT
TRBJ1-1 NA TRBV5-1 once CASSFGRTNTEAFF TGCGCCAGCAGCTTCGGCAGGACAAACACTGAAGCTTTCTTT
TRBJ1-1 TRBD1 TRBV18 NA CASSLQGYTEAFF TGTGCCAGCTCGTTACAGGGGTACACTGAAGCTTTCTTT
TRBJ1-3 NA TRBV28 NA CASSPSASGNTIYF TGTGCCAGCAGTCCCAGTGCCTCTGGAAACACCATATATTTT
TRBJ2-5 NA TRBV12-5 NA CASGRDSPQETQYF TGTGCTAGTGGTCGGGACTCCCCACAAGAGACCCAGTACTTC
TRBJ2-7 NA TRBV9 NA CASSPDGGEQYF TGTGCCAGCAGCCCCGATGGCGGGGAGCAGTACTTC
TRBJ2-7 TRBD2 TRBV2 NA CASSEPRRGGSYEQYF TGTGCCAGCAGTGAACCCAGACGGGGGGGGTCCTACGAGCAGTACTTC
TRBJ1-2 TRBD1 TRBV2 NA CASSPGTDYGYTF TGTGCCAGCAGTCCCGGGACAGACTATGGCTACACCTTC
TRBJ1-3 TRBD1 TRBV4-2 few CASSQGTGAGLSGNTIYF TGTGCCAGCAGCCAAGGGACAGGGGCTGGTCTCTCTGGAAACACCATATATTTT
TRBJ2-2 NA TRBV3-1/TRBV3-2 once CASSPFRGVNTGELFF TGTGCCAGCAGCCCCTTTAGGGGCGTGAACACCGGGGAGCTGTTTTTT
TRBJ1-2 TRBD1 TRBV24-1 NA CATSDPGQGGGYTF TGTGCCACCAGTGATCCCGGACAGGGGGGTGGCTACACCTTC
TRBJ2-6 NA TRBV24-1 NA CATSDAWTAKSGANVLTF TGTGCCACCAGTGATGCCTGGACAGCAAAATCTGGGGCCAACGTCCTGACTTTC
TRBJ1-1 NA TRBV11-3 NA CASSPKGQNTEAFF TGTGCCAGCAGCCCGAAAGGACAGAACACTGAAGCTTTCTTT
TRBJ1-1 NA TRBV6-5 NA CASSYSRGRITEAFF TGTGCCAGCAGTTACTCCAGGGGTAGGATCACTGAAGCTTTCTTT
TRBJ2-7 TRBD1 TRBV7-9 NA CASSSYRGETYEQYF TGTGCCAGCAGCTCTTACAGGGGAGAGACCTACGAGCAGTACTTC
TRBJ1-5 NA TRBV6-2/TRBV6-3 few CASSPNRDGQPQHF TGTGCCAGCAGTCCGAACAGGGACGGACAGCCCCAGCATTTT
TRBJ2-2 TRBD2 TRBV4-3 NA CASSRNPSGGTTGELFF TGCGCCAGCAGCCGAAACCCTAGCGGGGGTACGACCGGGGAGCTGTTTTTT
TRBJ1-2 NA TRBV2 NA CASSEEPIHRVSYGYTF TGTGCCAGCAGTGAAGAACCAATACACAGGGTGAGCTATGGCTACACCTTC
TRBJ2-3 TRBD1 TRBV28 NA CASSPTRQGSDTQYF TGTGCCAGCAGCCCTACTCGACAGGGGTCAGATACGCAGTATTTT
TRBJ1-6 NA TRBV11-2 NA CASSLTGFSSPLHF TGTGCCAGCAGCTTAACAGGGTTTAGTTCACCCCTCCACTTT
TRBJ2-7 NA TRBV6-6 NA CASSYGVAESYEQYF TGTGCCAGCAGTTACGGGGTAGCGGAGTCCTACGAGCAGTACTTC
TRBJ1-2 NA TRBV9 NA CASSDRALGPGNYGYTF TGTGCCAGCAGCGATCGGGCTTTGGGGCCGGGTAACTATGGCTACACCTTC
TRBJ1-2 TRBD1 TRBV25-1 once CASSESDRGVLYGYTF TGTGCCAGCAGTGAATCGGACAGGGGAGTCCTCTATGGCTACACCTTC
TRBJ2-2 TRBD1 TRBV4-2 NA CASSQGTGDTGELFF TGTGCCAGCAGCCAAGGTACAGGGGACACCGGGGAGCTGTTTTTT